The next 11 T cell receptor beta chains were all read from a single sample in a study of T cell responses to AZD1222 COVID-19 vaccine. Libraries were prepared by immunoSEQ multiplex PCR; TCRdb keeps only in-frame clonotypes and omits some of them. The table has roughly 150,000 clones, 90% seen once. The sample was peripheral blood, taken 28 days after the second AZD1222 dose. The receptors derive from an adult who received the AZD1222 COVID-19 vaccine.

In this sample, this clone turned up a few times. This chain uses TRBV6-2 or TRBV6-3 with TRBJ2-7; TRBD2 aligns across 10 bases. V shed 0 bases and J 3 bases; nucleotides not matched to a gene: 2. The length of the CDR3 is 15 residues. Germline V lookup: CDR1 MNHEY, CDR2 SVGEGT. The CDR3 bases are TGTGCCAGCAGTTACTCAGCTAGCGGGGGCTACGAGCAGTACTTC. It yields the protein CASSYSASGGYEQYF.

The chain's CDR3 is CASSLGYNSPLHF. The CDR3 bases are TGTGCCAGCAGCTTAGGCTATAATTCACCCCTCCACTTT. The chain joins TRBV11-2 to TRBJ1-6; no clear D gene. Germline-derived CDR1 and CDR2 are SGHAT and FQNNGV. V lost 1 base and J lost 3, with 1 base in between. This CDR3 is built from 13 residues.

The CDR3 region has the DNA TGCAGTGCTAGAATTAACTATGGCTACACCTTC. This sequence encodes CSARINYGYTF. The chain uses TRBV20-1 and TRBJ1-2; D gene ambiguous. Germline assignment: CDR1 DFQATT and CDR2 SNEGSKA (reference sequence). V was trimmed by 2 bases and J by 1 base, leaving 2 bases between them. This CDR3 region has 11 residues.

This clone has just one count. The CDR3 here is CASIIGLNTEAFF. CDR3 nucleotides: TGTGCCAGCATAATAGGGTTGAACACTGAAGCTTTCTTT. The rearrangement uses TRBV6-5 and TRBJ1-1; D gene uncertain. Trimming took off 7 bases at V and 0 bases at J, with 9 bases between the two ends. This CDR3 is 13 amino acids long. Germline V CDR1 and CDR2: MNHEY, SVGAGI.

The rearrangement links TRBV9 to TRBJ1-2; D is possibly TRBD1 (5 bases). CDR3 length: 18 residues. V was clipped by 0 bases and J by 2 bases, with 20 bases between them. The germline gives CDR1 SGDLS, CDR2 YYNGEE. The CDR3: CASSVDNGATSSNYGYTF. The CDR3 coding sequence is TGTGCCAGCAGCGTAGATAACGGGGCTACTTCCTCAAACTATGGCTACACCTTC.

In nucleotides, the CDR3 is TGTGCCAGCAGCTTGGTCCCGGACTTGTGGATTGGGCAGTTCTTC. Amino acids: CASSLVPDLWIGQFF. V and J are TRBV5-6 and TRBJ2-1; possibly TRBD2 for D (5 bases). The V and J ends lost 0 bases and 12 bases respectively, with 19 bases between them. This CDR3 has 15 residues. The germline gives CDR1 SGHDT, CDR2 YYEEEE.

This chain uses TRBV28 with TRBJ1-4; 9 bases fit TRBD1. Trimming cost V 6 bases and J 5 bases; bases outside gene matches: 10. This CDR3 has 16 residues. Germline V lookup: CDR1 MDHEN, CDR2 SYDVKM. CDR3 DNA: TGTGCCAGCAGCCTGCCGGGACAGGGAGGGAATGAAAAACTGTTTTTT. Protein: CASSLPGQGGNEKLFF.

The chain has TRBV5-1 and TRBJ1-2; TRBD1 agrees at 8 bases. V lost 0 bases, J lost 6 bases, and 7 bases stayed unmatched. CDR1 SGHRS and CDR2 YFSETQ come from the germline V gene. This CDR3 contains 15 residues. In DNA, the CDR3 is TGCGCCAGCAGCTTGGGCTCGACAGGGGCGCATGGCTACACCTTC. This encodes CASSLGSTGAHGYTF.

The chain uses TRBV6-5 and TRBJ2-7; D is possibly TRBD1 (6 bases). Trimming left V 6 bases short and J 3 bases short, with 12 bases between. Per the germline V gene, CDR1 is MNHEY and CDR2 is SVGAGI. The CDR3 totals 13 residues. The CDR3 loop is CASRPGQLYEQYF. As DNA, the CDR3 is TGTGCCAGCAGGCCGGGACAACTCTACGAGCAGTACTTC.

This chain joins TRBV15 and TRBJ2-7; D possibly matches TRBD1 or TRBD2 (5 bases each). V was shortened by 0 bases and J by 4 bases, with 10 bases between the two germline ends. This CDR3 contains 14 residues. Germline V gene lookup returns CDR1 LNHNV and CDR2 YYDKDF (reference sequence). The CDR3 region has the DNA TGTGCCACCAGCAGAGAAGGGGCGGGTTACGAGCAGTACTTC. Amino acids: CATSREGAGYEQYF.

V gene TRBV5-1 combines with J gene TRBJ2-7; D is uncertain. Germline loops: CDR1 SGHRS, CDR2 YFSETQ. Trimming removed 4 bases from V and 3 bases from J, with 14 bases in between. The CDR3 covers 14 residues. Here the CDR3 reads CASSIDGGVYEQYF. CDR3 nucleotide sequence: TGCGCCAGCAGCATTGACGGTGGGGTCTACGAGCAGTACTTC.